This passage covers 22 T cell receptor beta chains from one sample sequenced in a study of cytomegalovirus exposure and HLA in healthy donors. The study ran its PCR with 60 Vbeta and 13 Jbeta primers. Sequencing used immunoSEQ multiplex PCR; TCRdb keeps in-frame clones, though not all of them. This sample carries over 110,000 clones, 78% of them seen once, and the ten largest clones take 6.2%. The sample comprised PBMCs. These receptors were taken from a woman between 40 and 55 years old in good health and CMV-seropositive.

This rearrangement joins TRBV11-2 to TRBJ2-1; 8 bases align to TRBD2. This CDR3 is 16 amino acids long. Germline CDR1 reads SGHAT; CDR2 reads FQNNGV. The ends lost 4 bases at V and 8 bases at J; junction bases unmatched: 13. In DNA form, the CDR3 reads TGTGCCAGCAGCTCCTTAGCGGGAACTGGGGGGGATGAGCAGTTCTTC. Translating gives CASSSLAGTGGDEQFF.

About this clone itself: The sample contains more than one DNA sequence encoding this CDR3. The rearrangement uses TRBV20-1 and TRBJ2-3; D is undetermined. The CDR3 length is 11 residues. V was trimmed by 6 bases and J by 3 bases, leaving 7 bases between them. Germline values: CDR1 DFQATT, CDR2 SNEGSKA (reference sequence). The CDR3, as DNA: TGCAGTGCAACATATACAGATACGCAGTATTTT. This gives the protein CSATYTDTQYF.

This clone has only one observation. The chain is built from TRBV10-3 and TRBJ2-3; D may be TRBD1 (6 bases). This CDR3 comprises 18 residues. The germline gives CDR1 ENHRY, CDR2 SYGVKD. DNA for the CDR3: TGTGTCACATCAGACCTCCGGGACATACACTTTAGTTCGGATACGCAGTATTTT. This codes for CVTSDLRDIHFSSDTQYF.

This clone occurred a few times. The gene calls are TRBV6-1 and TRBJ1-6, with D possibly matching TRBD1 (5 bases). The CDR3 is made up of 17 amino acids. Per the germline V gene, CDR1 is MNHNS and CDR2 is SASEGT. Trimming stripped 4 bases from V and 9 bases from J, with 22 bases between. CDR3 residues: CASSAGVSAGSSSPLHF. The CDR3 DNA sequence: TGTGCCAGCAGTGCCGGAGTTTCGGCAGGGTCGAGTTCACCCCTCCACTTT.

Only a few counts were recorded for this clone. This chain connects TRBV28 to TRBJ2-1; D is possibly TRBD1 (7 bases). Germline assignment: CDR1 MDHEN and CDR2 SYDVKM. CDR3 size: 15 residues. Trimming shortened V by 3 bases and J by 5 bases, and 14 bases separated the two germline ends. CDR3 in amino acids: CASSFGGGRDNEQFF. The CDR3 DNA follows: TGTGCCAGCAGTTTTGGAGGGGGCAGGGACAATGAGCAGTTCTTC.

As for this clone: Mismatch with germline at one junction end may stem from a read error. The CDR3, as DNA: TGTGCTAGTGGTTTGACAACCACCGGGACTCCGACCTTC. It is translated as CASGLTTTGTPTF. This chain joins TRBV12-5 and TRBJ2-7, with D possibly matching TRBD2 (6 bases). Germline V gene data show CDR1 as LGHNT and CDR2 as FRNRAP. This CDR3 has 13 amino acids.

The chain links TRBV29-1 to TRBJ1-1; tentative D call: TRBD1 (6 bases). The CDR3 totals 12 residues. Germline-derived CDR1 and CDR2 are SQVTM and ANQGSEA. The V end lost 4 bases, the J end lost 8 bases, and 14 bases lay between the germline ends. In DNA, the CDR3 is TGCAGCGTTGGCAAGGACAGCTCCGAAGCTTTCTTT. Residues: CSVGKDSSEAFF.

The gene calls are TRBV7-6 and TRBJ2-7, with 7 bases that match TRBD2. Trimming cost V 5 bases and J 3 bases; bases outside gene matches: 4. The CDR3 extends over 13 amino acids. CDR1 SGHVS and CDR2 FNYEAQ come from the germline V gene. The CDR3 DNA follows: TGTGCCAGCAGCCCGAGCGGGGTCTACGAGCAGTACTTC. Amino acid sequence: CASSPSGVYEQYF.

The gene calls are TRBV7-9 and TRBJ1-6; D unresolved. The CDR3 extends over 14 amino acids. The germline V and J ends were trimmed by 7 bases and 11 bases, with 18 bases remaining between them. Germline V gene data show CDR1 as SEHNR and CDR2 as FQNEAQ (reference sequence). The CDR3 spells CASNTGIYTAPLHF. For the CDR3, the DNA is TGTGCCAGCAACACGGGAATATATACCGCACCCCTCCACTTT.

DNA for the CDR3: TGTGCCAGCAGTTCCCTCCCTCGACCTAGCGGGAATTACAATGAGCAGTTCTTC. This codes for CASSSLPRPSGNYNEQFF. This sequence joins TRBV28 and TRBJ2-1; the match to TRBD2 covers 9 bases. J gave up 4 bases and V 4 bases, and 14 bases lay outside the gene matches. Germline V lookup: CDR1 MDHEN, CDR2 SYDVKM. The CDR3 spans 18 residues. The full variable domain, with the rest looked up from reference TRBV28 and TRBJ2-1, is DVKVTQSSRYLVKRTGEKVFLECVQDMDHENMFWYRQDPGLGLRLIYFSYDVKMKEKGDIPEGYSVSREKKERFSLILESASTNQTSMYLCASSSLPRPSGNYNEQFFGPGTRLTVL.

The J gene is TRBJ1-4, the V gene TRBV30; D remains ambiguous. From germline, CDR1 is GTSNPN and CDR2 SVGIG (reference sequence). The CDR3 extends over 13 amino acids. V lost 5 bases, J lost 3 bases, and 10 bases lay in between. CDR3 sequence reads: CAWRGYPNEKLFF. CDR3 bases: TGTGCCTGGCGGGGATACCCTAATGAAAAACTGTTTTTT.

On this clone: This specimen includes other DNA sequences encoding the same CDR3. The chain links TRBV6-5 to TRBJ2-7, with TRBD1 matching over 10 bases. The CDR3 has 14 residues. The germline gives CDR1 MNHEY, CDR2 SVGAGI. V was clipped by 5 bases and J by 1 base; unmatched bases: 2. The CDR3 nucleotides read TGTGCCAGCAGTCGGGACAGGGGATCCTACGAGCAGTACTTC. As protein: CASSRDRGSYEQYF.

The J gene is TRBJ2-3, the V gene TRBV6-4; D remains unclear. The V gene's germline CDR1 is MRHNA and CDR2 SNTAGT. The germline V and J ends were trimmed by 6 bases and 6 bases, with 13 bases remaining between them. The CDR3 extends over 13 amino acids. CDR3 nucleotides: TGTGCCAGCAGCCTAGAAGTGCATGATACGCAGTATTTT. Residues: CASSLEVHDTQYF.

V gene TRBV15 combines with J gene TRBJ2-3; 11 nucleotides align to TRBD2. J was trimmed by 5 bases and V by 0 bases; bases with no gene match: 7. CDR3 length equals 17 residues. From germline, CDR1 is LNHNV and CDR2 YYDKDF (reference sequence). In DNA form, the CDR3 reads TGTGCCACCAGCAGAGATCGGGTACTAGCGGGAGTAGATACGCAGTATTTT. This sequence encodes CATSRDRVLAGVDTQYF.

The gene calls are TRBV6-5 and TRBJ1-6; possibly TRBD1 for D (6 bases). The V end was cut by 5 bases, the J end by 6 bases, with 14 bases between. The CDR3 covers 15 residues. Germline CDR1 MNHEY, CDR2 SVGAGI. The CDR3 region is CASSTQTGLNSPLHF. The CDR3 region has the DNA TGTGCCAGCAGTACCCAGACAGGTCTTAATTCACCCCTCCACTTT.

The gene calls are TRBV9 and TRBJ2-5, with D perhaps matching TRBD1 (5 bases). The germline V gene has CDR1 SGDLS and CDR2 YYNGEE. The CDR3 sequence is 15 residues long. The germline V and J ends were trimmed by 2 bases and 5 bases, with 16 bases remaining between them. CDR3 nucleotides: TGTGCCAGCAGCGTCGATGGGGCTAATCGGGAGACCCAGTACTTC. Amino acid sequence: CASSVDGANRETQYF.

This rearrangement joins TRBV11-3 to TRBJ1-1; a weak D match, TRBD1 (5 bases). The V and J ends lost 5 bases and 1 base respectively, with 11 bases between them. CDR3 length equals 14 residues. Germline CDR1 and CDR2: SGHNT and YENEEA. The CDR3 DNA is TGTGCCAGCAGCCGCGGACAATCGAACACTGAAGCTTTCTTT. Encoded protein: CASSRGQSNTEAFF.

This clone was recorded once. The V call is TRBV15, the J call TRBJ1-4, with TRBD1 identical over 7 bases. The CDR3 spans 18 residues. CDR1 is LNHNV, CDR2 YYDKDF, per germline (reference sequence). Losses at the gene ends were 3 bases for V and 1 base for J; bases not matched to a gene: 11. As DNA, the CDR3 is TGTGCCACCAGCAGCCCCTTCCGGGACAGATTAACTAATGAAAAACTGTTTTTT. Protein: CATSSPFRDRLTNEKLFF.

This clone was picked up a small number of times. The chain combines TRBV7-9 with TRBJ2-1; D is possibly TRBD2 (5 bases). V was pared by 5 bases and J by 0 bases, with 11 bases between. Germline CDR1 SEHNR, CDR2 FQNEAQ (reference sequence). This CDR3 comprises 15 residues. CDR3 region: CASSPGGSSYNEQFF. CDR3 DNA sequence: TGTGCCAGCAGCCCCGGAGGAAGCTCCTACAATGAGCAGTTCTTC. Together with reference TRBV7-9 and TRBJ2-1, the CDR3 gives the full variable domain: DTGVSQNPRHKITKRGQNVTFRCDPISEHNRLYWYRQTLGQGPEFLTYFQNEAQLEKSRLLSDRFSAERPKGSFSTLEIQRTEQGDSAMYLCASSPGGSSYNEQFFGPGTRLTVL.

CDR3 nucleotides: TGCGCCAGCAGCCGAGGGCCTTTGGCAGCCGGTAGACTTCCCACAGATACGCAGTATTTT. Translated: CASSRGPLAAGRLPTDTQYF. The V gene is TRBV5-1, the J gene TRBJ2-3; the D gene is possibly TRBD2 (5 bases). CDR1 is SGHRS, CDR2 YFSETQ, per germline. The V end was cut by 4 bases, the J end by 2 bases, with 29 bases between. This CDR3 contains 20 residues.

The chain combines TRBV6-1 with TRBJ2-7, with 13 bases that match TRBD2. The CDR3 sequence is 16 residues long. Germline loops: CDR1 MNHNS, CDR2 SASEGT. The V and J ends lost 3 bases and 6 bases, in that order; junction bases with no gene match: 8. Here the CDR3 reads CASSDYTGTSGTEQYF. CDR3 sequence (DNA): TGTGCCAGCAGTGATTACACCGGGACTAGCGGGACCGAGCAGTACTTC.

The gene calls are TRBV25-1 and TRBJ2-5; the D gene is possibly TRBD1 (6 bases). Trimming shortened V by 10 bases and J by 7 bases, and 19 bases separated the two germline ends. CDR1 is MGHDK, CDR2 SYGVNS, per germline. The CDR3 loop spans 13 amino acids. CDR3 DNA sequence: TGTGCCACCCCGGACAGCTCGACAGTGACCCAGTACTTC. Translation gives CATPDSSTVTQYF.